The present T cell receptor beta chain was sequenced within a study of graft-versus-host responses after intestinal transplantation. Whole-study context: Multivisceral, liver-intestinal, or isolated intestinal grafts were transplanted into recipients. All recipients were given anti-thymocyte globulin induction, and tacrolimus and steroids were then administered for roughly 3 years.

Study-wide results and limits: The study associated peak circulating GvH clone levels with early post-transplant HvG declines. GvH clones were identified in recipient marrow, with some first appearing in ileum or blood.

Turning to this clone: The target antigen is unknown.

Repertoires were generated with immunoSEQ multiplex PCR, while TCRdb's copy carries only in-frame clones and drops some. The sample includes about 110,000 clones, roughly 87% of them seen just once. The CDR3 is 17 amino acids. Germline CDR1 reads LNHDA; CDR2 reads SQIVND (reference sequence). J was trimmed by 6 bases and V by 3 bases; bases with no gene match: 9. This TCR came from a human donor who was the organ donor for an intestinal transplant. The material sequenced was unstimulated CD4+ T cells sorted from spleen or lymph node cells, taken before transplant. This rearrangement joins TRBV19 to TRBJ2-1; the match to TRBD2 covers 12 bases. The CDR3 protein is CASSILGLAGGSNEQFF. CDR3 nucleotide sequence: TGTGCCAGTAGTATCCTGGGCCTAGCGGGAGGGAGCAATGAGCAGTTCTTC. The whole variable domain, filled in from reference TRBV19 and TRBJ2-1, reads DGGITQSPKYLFRKEGQNVTLSCEQNLNHDAMYWYRQDPGQGLRLIYYSQIVNDFQKGDIAEGYSVSREKKESFPLTVTSAQKNPTAFYLCASSILGLAGGSNEQFFGPGTRLTVL.